A selection of T cell receptor beta chains follows, all from one sample in a study of shared clonotypes between healthy human individuals. The method was immunoSEQ multiplex PCR; TCRdb's version includes in-frame clones alone and lacks a portion of them. The table records about 710,000 clones, 73% of them present only once. Sequenced sample: memory CD4+ T cells sorted from blood. These receptors were collected from a woman aged 30 to 39 in good health. Both conserved end residues are part of each CDR3. D genes are given only for firm matches. Expanded clones get a size class; other rows say once, few or many, or leave the size out.

TRBV2	-	-	TRBJ1-1	TGTGCCAGCAGTGAAAACACATTCATGAACACTGAAGCTTTCTTT	CASSENTFMNTEAFF
TRBV15	-	-	TRBJ1-5	TGTGCCACCAGCAGAGATCAGGCTAGGAGGCAGCCCCAGCATTTT	CATSRDQARRQPQHF
TRBV5-1	-	TRBD1	TRBJ1-4	TGCGCCAGCAGCTTGGGGGACAGGGACAAGGAGGAACTGTTTTTT	CASSLGDRDKEELFF
TRBV5-1	-	-	TRBJ1-5	TGCGCCAGCAGCTTGGGTCCTGAACCCAAACAGCCCCAGCATTTT	CASSLGPEPKQPQHF
TRBV6-6	-	TRBD1	TRBJ1-1	TGTGCCAACAGTTCCTCGGGACAGACGGCTTTCTTT	CANSSSGQTAFF
TRBV5-8	-	-	TRBJ2-4	TGTGCCAGCAGCTTGGTGGTAGCAAGGTCGGGCATTCAGTACTTC	CASSLVVARSGIQYF
TRBV5-1	-	-	TRBJ2-3	TGCGCCAGCAGACAAGACAGCACAGATACGCAGTATTTT	CASRQDSTDTQYF
TRBV28	-	-	TRBJ1-3	TGTGCCAGCAGTCCGGCCGGGACATCGACTGGAAACACCATATATTTT	CASSPAGTSTGNTIYF
TRBV11-2	-	TRBD2	TRBJ2-7	TGTGCCAGCAGCTTCGGACTAGCGGCCGGCTACGAGCAGTACTTC	CASSFGLAAGYEQYF
TRBV2	-	-	TRBJ1-4	TGTGCCAGCAGCGGGTGGGGGGCAGGTAACGAAAAACTGTTTTTT	CASSGWGAGNEKLFF
TRBV7-9	once	-	TRBJ1-3	TGTGCCAGCAGCCGGACACTTACTGGAAACACCATATATTTT	CASSRTLTGNTIYF
TRBV2	-	-	TRBJ2-3	TGTGCCAGCAGTTCATACGTGTACACAGATACGCAGTATTTT	CASSSYVYTDTQYF
TRBV6-5	-	TRBD1	TRBJ1-5	TGTGCCAGCGGTTGGGACAGCCTTAGCAATCAGCCCCAGCATTTT	CASGWDSLSNQPQHF
TRBV7-3	-	TRBD1	TRBJ1-2	TGTGCCAGCAGCTCGGGACAGGGGAACGGCTACACCTTC	CASSSGQGNGYTF
TRBV7-9	-	-	TRBJ1-5	TGTGCCAGCAGCGCCCATAATAGCAATCAGCCCCAGCATTTT	CASSAHNSNQPQHF
TRBV15	-	-	TRBJ1-4	TGTGCCACCAGCAGGGGGTTGATAGCAACTAATGAAAAACTGTTTTTT	CATSRGLIATNEKLFF
TRBV5-6	-	-	TRBJ1-5	TGTGCCAGCAGCGCGACAGGCCAGCCCCAGCATTTT	CASSATGQPQHF
TRBV6-1	-	-	TRBJ2-3	TGTGCCAGCAGAACTGGTCAGGGCACAGATACGCAGTATTTT	CASRTGQGTDTQYF
TRBV21-1	few	-	TRBJ1-2	TGTGCCAGCAATGGGGGCTACACCTTC	CASNGGYTF
TRBV4-2	few	-	TRBJ1-2	TGTGCCAGCAGCCCTGACCAGGGATCCGAATATGGCTACACCTTC	CASSPDQGSEYGYTF
TRBV6-5	few	-	TRBJ2-7	TGTGCCAGCAGGAGAACGGGCCGCTACGAGCAGTACTTC	CASRRTGRYEQYF
TRBV5-6	-	-	TRBJ1-5	TGTGCCAGCAGCCCTGGGCGGGGTAGCAATCAGCCCCAGCATTTT	CASSPGRGSNQPQHF
TRBV30	-	TRBD1	TRBJ2-1	TGTGCCTGGAGCGGACAGGTCGAGCAGTTCTTC	CAWSGQVEQFF
TRBV29-1	-	-	TRBJ1-1	TGCAGCGTTGAATGGGACGTCAACACTGAAGCTTTCTTT	CSVEWDVNTEAFF
TRBV18	few	-	TRBJ1-2	TGTGCCAGCTCACCCTCGTCGGGGGACATTTATGGCTACACCTTC	CASSPSSGDIYGYTF
TRBV18	-	-	TRBJ2-2	TGTGCCAGCTCACCGAAAAAGAACACCGGGGAGCTGTTTTTT	CASSPKKNTGELFF
TRBV5-4	once	TRBD1	TRBJ2-7	TGTGCCAGCAGCCCGGGACAGTCCTACGAGCAGTACTTC	CASSPGQSYEQYF
TRBV7-1	-	-	TRBJ1-1	TGTGCCAGCAGCTTATTAAGTGATGGTGAAGCTTTCTTT	CASSLLSDGEAFF
TRBV29-1	-	TRBD1	TRBJ1-1	TGCAGCGTTGGTTATGGCACAGGGGGCCCGAGCACTGAAGCTTTCTTT	CSVGYGTGGPSTEAFF
TRBV29-1	-	TRBD2	TRBJ2-7	TGCAGCGTTGAAGCTAGCGGGAGTCGCGAGCAGTACTTC	CSVEASGSREQYF
TRBV4-1	-	-	TRBJ1-2	TGCGCCAGCAGCCAGCCGCTTGGGTATGGCTACACCTTC	CASSQPLGYGYTF
TRBV29-1	once	-	TRBJ2-3	TGCAGCGCTACGGGGGCCCGACAGGGCGGCACAGATACGCAGTATTTT	CSATGARQGGTDTQYF
TRBV25-1	-	TRBD1	TRBJ1-5	TGTGCCAGCAGTGAATCTGGGACAGGGAATCAGCCCCAGCATTTT	CASSESGTGNQPQHF
TRBV7-6	few	-	TRBJ2-7	TGTGCCAGCAGCCCCGGACAGTCCACCTTAGCATTCTACGAGCAGTACTTC	CASSPGQSTLAFYEQYF
TRBV28	-	TRBD1	TRBJ2-7	TGTGCCAGTGCCTTGGACAGGGGGGACTACGAGCAGTACTTC	CASALDRGDYEQYF
TRBV19	many	-	TRBJ1-2	TGTGCCAGTAGTATAGGCGGGTCGTCTAACTATGGCTACACCTTC	CASSIGGSSNYGYTF
TRBV20-1	few	TRBD2	TRBJ2-3	TGCAGTGCCGGGAGGGCAGATACGCAGTATTTT	CSAGRADTQYF
TRBV28	-	-	TRBJ1-3	TGTGCCAGCAGTTTTGGGGGAGACACCATATATTTT	CASSFGGDTIYF
TRBV9	-	-	TRBJ1-1	TGTGCCAGCAGCGTAGGGGGATACGGGGTGACTGAAGCTTTCTTT	CASSVGGYGVTEAFF
TRBV25-1	few	TRBD2	TRBJ2-5	TGTGCCAGCAGTGCGGACGGGAGGGCCGGGGGGGAGACCCAGTACTTC	CASSADGRAGGETQYF
TRBV6-1	once	-	TRBJ1-4	TGTGCCAGCAGTGAAGCGGGCGGCCAGGGCGAAAAACTGTTTTTT	CASSEAGGQGEKLFF
TRBV18	-	-	TRBJ1-1	TGTGCCAGCTCACCGGGGCCGGACACTGAAGCTTTCTTT	CASSPGPDTEAFF
TRBV15	few	-	TRBJ2-7	TGTGCCACCAGCAGAGATCTGGTAACACCCTACGAGCAGTACTTC	CATSRDLVTPYEQYF
TRBV6-4	once	-	TRBJ1-5	TGTGCCAGCAGTGACAGGACACCTAATCAGCCCCAGCATTTT	CASSDRTPNQPQHF
TRBV30	-	TRBD2	TRBJ2-7	TGTGCCTGGAGCCCCGGGACTAGACACGAGCAGTACTTC	CAWSPGTRHEQYF
TRBV11-2	once	TRBD1	TRBJ1-1	TGTGCCAGCAGCTTAGGAGTGGCCTGGACAGGGTCCACTGAAGCTTTCTTT	CASSLGVAWTGSTEAFF
TRBV5-4	-	TRBD1	TRBJ1-1	TGTGCCAGCAGCCAGGGACAGGGGAGGTGGGACACTGAAGCTTTCTTT	CASSQGQGRWDTEAFF
TRBV20-1	-	-	TRBJ2-5	TGCAGTGCTACTGCGCAAGAGACCCAGTACTTC	CSATAQETQYF
TRBV28	-	-	TRBJ1-2	TGTGCCAGCAGCTCGGGGGGCGCGAACTATGGCTACACCTTC	CASSSGGANYGYTF